One and the same sample provided the 24 T cell receptor beta chains below, sequenced in a study of CXCR3-negative and CXCR3-positive naive CD8 T cells. The method, 5' RACE with UMI labels, was used to prepare the TRB cDNA libraries. TCRdb re-called the 5' RACE reads and catalogs CDR3 proteins one per entry, DNA excluded. This repertoire includes tens of thousands of distinct CDR3 sequences. The sequenced sample consisted of memory CD8+ T cells from blood. These receptors originate from a human donor in good health. Some clones in this sample may be carry-over from other donors' samples.

The chain recombines TRBV12-3 or TRBV12-4 with TRBJ2-3. CDR3 length equals 13 residues. The CDR3: CASSGRITDTQYF.

The genes are TRBV10-3 and TRBJ1-1; the D call from TCRdb, TRBD1, cannot be confirmed without DNA. There are 15 residues in the CDR3. CDR1 is ENHRY, CDR2 SYGVKD, per germline. CDR3 sequence: CAISGFGTGDLEAFF.

This sequence joins TRBV7-9 and TRBJ1-2; TCRdb picks TRBD1, but there is no DNA to check that call. Germline V gene data show CDR1 as SEHNR and CDR2 as FQNEAQ (reference sequence). The CDR3 sequence is 16 residues long. The CDR3 spells CASSLRGTERIYGYTF.

This chain links TRBV29-1 with TRBJ1-2. Germline assignment: CDR1 SQVTM and CDR2 ANQGSEA. This CDR3 spans 13 amino acids. The CDR3 protein is CSVVSGVNYGYTF.

J is TRBJ2-5 and V is TRBV28. The CDR3 contains 15 residues. From germline, CDR1 is MDHEN and CDR2 SYDVKM. CDR3 region: CASSLGSAVQETQYF.

The gene calls are TRBV25-1 and TRBJ2-2. CDR1 and CDR2 (germline): MGHDK, SYGVNS. CDR3 size: 13 residues. The CDR3 sequence is CASSDTNTGELFF.

This rearrangement joins TRBV30 to TRBJ1-1. The germline V gene encodes CDR1 GTSNPN and CDR2 SVGIG (reference sequence). CDR3 length: 14 residues. This chain's CDR3 is CAWKEGGGSYEAFF.

This sequence joins TRBV7-8 and TRBJ2-3; the D call from TCRdb, TRBD2, cannot be confirmed without DNA. The CDR3 is 16 residues long. CDR1 SGHVS and CDR2 FQNEAQ come from the germline V gene. The CDR3 loop reads CASSLLAGGNTDTQYF.

This chain joins TRBV28 and TRBJ1-6; TCRdb outputs TRBD1, but without DNA this stays unchecked. The CDR3 extends over 15 amino acids. Looked up from germline, CDR1 is MDHEN and CDR2 is SYDVKM. CDR3 sequence reads: CASTFNGDRISPLHF.

The gene calls are TRBV12-3 or TRBV12-4 and TRBJ2-2; TCRdb gives TRBD2 as the D gene, but with no DNA this cannot be confirmed. The CDR3 has 17 residues. Here the CDR3 reads CASSHGTSGANTGELFF.

V gene TRBV28 combines with J gene TRBJ2-7. Germline-derived CDR1 and CDR2 are MDHEN and SYDVKM. This CDR3 is 14 amino acids long. This CDR3 is CASSFWDRSYEQYF. Full variable domain (outside the CDR3, taken from reference TRBV28 and TRBJ2-7): DVKVTQSSRYLVKRTGEKVFLECVQDMDHENMFWYRQDPGLGLRLIYFSYDVKMKEKGDIPEGYSVSREKKERFSLILESASTNQTSMYLCASSFWDRSYEQYFGPGTRLTVT.

The rearrangement joins TRBV29-1 to TRBJ2-7; the TRBD1 assignment by TCRdb is unverifiable without DNA. In germline, CDR1 is SQVTM, CDR2 ANQGSEA. The CDR3 runs 12 residues. The CDR3 sequence: CSGTTGDTEQYF.

By frequency, this clonotype is medium-sized. V is TRBV15 and J is TRBJ2-7. The CDR3 extends over 14 amino acids. The germline V gene encodes CDR1 LNHNV and CDR2 YYDKDF (reference sequence). The CDR3 spells CATSRVGEIYEQYF.

The rearrangement links TRBV30 to TRBJ1-1; TCRdb gives TRBD1 as the D gene, but with no DNA this cannot be confirmed. The CDR3 totals 14 residues. Germline assignment: CDR1 GTSNPN and CDR2 SVGIG (reference sequence). The CDR3 loop reads CAWRLGGGYTEAFF.

This chain joins TRBV4-3 and TRBJ1-6; the TRBD1 assignment by TCRdb is unverifiable without DNA. This CDR3 is 17 amino acids long. CDR1 is LGHNA and CDR2 is YSLEER in the germline V gene. The CDR3: CASSQDGPGQGYSPLHF.

V usage is TRBV28 and J usage is TRBJ2-1; with no DNA, the TCRdb D assignment of TRBD1 cannot be verified. This CDR3 has 13 amino acids. CDR1 and CDR2 (germline): MDHEN, SYDVKM. CDR3 loop: CASSLFGGNEQFF.

The J gene is TRBJ2-7, the V gene TRBV29-1; no DNA is available, so the TRBD1 call from TCRdb remains unchecked. CDR1 is SQVTM and CDR2 is ANQGSEA in the germline V gene. This CDR3 has 13 amino acids. This CDR3 reads CSVEAGESYEQYF.

V and J are TRBV5-6 and TRBJ2-7; without DNA, the TCRdb call of TRBD1 cannot be checked. This CDR3 is 17 amino acids long. Germline V CDR1 and CDR2: SGHDT, YYEEEE. The CDR3 is CASSLEGLGQGSYEQYF.

V gene TRBV29-1 combines with J gene TRBJ2-2; there is no DNA to check the TCRdb D call of TRBD1. Germline V gene lookup returns CDR1 SQVTM and CDR2 ANQGSEA. This CDR3 has 12 amino acids. The CDR3 region is CSVEIVGTELFF.

The genes are TRBV4-1 and TRBJ2-2. The CDR3 length is 15 residues. The germline gives CDR1 MGHRA, CDR2 YSYEKL. The CDR3 region is CASSQVQANTGELFF.

J is TRBJ2-7 and V is TRBV12-3 or TRBV12-4; the D call of TRBD2 rests on TCRdb alone, since no DNA is present to check it. The CDR3 extends over 14 amino acids. The CDR3 spells CASSHDSLGHEQYF.

The rearrangement uses TRBV7-9 and TRBJ1-1. Looked up from germline, CDR1 is SEHNR and CDR2 is FQNEAQ (reference sequence). The CDR3 extends over 14 amino acids. The CDR3 is CASRIGGYNTEAFF.

The V call is TRBV6-1, the J call TRBJ2-3; TCRdb outputs TRBD1, but without DNA this stays unchecked. CDR3 length: 17 residues. Germline lookup yields CDR1 MNHNS and CDR2 SASEGT. The CDR3 sequence: CASSDPTEMTSTDTQYF.

The V gene is TRBV6-2 or TRBV6-3, the J gene TRBJ2-1; as DNA is missing, the TRBD1 call by TCRdb cannot be tested. CDR1 MNHEY and CDR2 SVGEGT come from the germline V gene. CDR3 length: 16 residues. The CDR3 sequence: CASSYPGVTPSNEQFF.